The sequence of this T cell receptor beta chain was determined in a study of blood T cell repertoires in COVID-19. TCRdb keeps only in-frame clones here, not all; method: immunoSEQ multiplex PCR. Of 70,000 or so clones listed, approximately 90% are singletons. The junction had 4 bases not matched to a gene; V was cut back by 5 bases and J by 3 bases. The CDR3 spans 13 residues. In germline, CDR1 is SGHAT, CDR2 FQNNGV. The genes are TRBV11-2 and TRBJ2-7; 7 nucleotides line up with TRBD1. The receptor was derived from a man in his 70s with active COVID-19. Material for sequencing was peripheral blood. The CDR3 sequence: CASSRGTDYEQYF. For the CDR3, the DNA is TGTGCCAGCAGCCGAGGGACAGACTACGAGCAGTACTTC. The whole variable domain, filled in from reference TRBV11-2 and TRBJ2-7, reads EAGVAQSPRYKIIEKRQSVAFWCNPISGHATLYWYQQILGQGPKLLIQFQNNGVVDDSQLPKDRFSAERLKGVDSTLKIQPAKLEDSAVYLCASSRGTDYEQYFGPGTRLTVT.